A single sample gave rise to the 24 T cell receptor beta chains below, sequenced in a study of cytomegalovirus exposure and HLA in healthy donors. PCR was performed using 60 Vbeta and 13 Jbeta primers. Measured with immunoSEQ multiplex PCR; TCRdb has only the in-frame clones, and not every one. This sample has 110,000 or so clones, with around 75% found just once. The specimen sequenced was PBMCs. These receptors were collected from a man aged 25-45 years in good health and CMV-seropositive.

This sequence joins TRBV6-1 and TRBJ2-7; D is possibly TRBD1 (6 bases). Germline V gene lookup returns CDR1 MNHNS and CDR2 SASEGT. Trimming shortened V by 6 bases and J by 3 bases, and 12 bases separated the two germline ends. This CDR3 is 13 amino acids long. This chain's CDR3 is CASRLEDSYEQYF. In DNA, the CDR3 is TGTGCCAGCAGGTTGGAGGACAGCTACGAGCAGTACTTC.

This clone was seen a handful of times. The rearrangement joins TRBV7-9 to TRBJ1-6; D not certain. CDR3 length: 15 amino acids. Germline lookup yields CDR1 SEHNR and CDR2 FQNEAQ (reference sequence). V was clipped by 1 base and J by 6 bases, with 10 bases between them. The CDR3 spells CASSLVLAGNSPLHF. The CDR3 DNA sequence: TGTGCCAGCAGCTTAGTACTCGCGGGTAATTCACCCCTCCACTTT.

The genes are TRBV4-1 and TRBJ1-6; D perhaps matches TRBD1 (5 bases). This CDR3 spans 15 amino acids. With 3 bases removed from V and 4 bases from J, the gap between germline ends came to 10 bases. In germline, CDR1 is MGHRA, CDR2 YSYEKL. CDR3 DNA: TGCGCCAGCAGCCAGTATGGGGCTTATAATTCACCCCTCCACTTT. Protein product: CASSQYGAYNSPLHF.

The V and J genes are TRBV6-5 and TRBJ2-1, with D possibly TRBD1 on 6 matching bases. Germline V gene sequence: CDR1 MNHEY, CDR2 SVGAGI. V shed 2 bases and J shed 0 bases, with 8 bases lying between them. The CDR3 contains 15 residues. The DNA of the CDR3 is TGTGCCAGCAGTTACGGGGGCAGCTCCTACAATGAGCAGTTCTTC. The encoded protein is CASSYGGSSYNEQFF.

In this sample, this clone turned up once. This chain uses TRBV6-6 with TRBJ2-1; TRBD2 matches at 10 bases. The CDR3 has 15 residues. Germline CDR1 MNHNY, CDR2 SVGAGI (reference sequence). Unmatched junction bases numbered 3, after V lost 3 bases and J lost 4 bases. The CDR3 here is CASSYKRGGYNEQFF. The CDR3 region has the DNA TGTGCCAGCAGTTATAAGCGGGGGGGGTACAATGAGCAGTTCTTC.

J is TRBJ1-1 and V is TRBV7-2, with 9 bases fitting TRBD1. V dropped 5 bases and J dropped 6; count of bases not matched to a gene: 4. The CDR3 contains 13 residues. Germline assignment: CDR1 SGHTA and CDR2 FQGNSA. The CDR3 DNA reads as TGTGCCAGCAGCGGGACAGGGTTTCCTGAAGCTTTCTTT. The encoded protein is CASSGTGFPEAFF.

The chain uses TRBV30 and TRBJ2-7, with TRBD1 matching 8 bases. The CDR3 totals 13 residues. V lost 2 bases, J lost 1 base, and 1 base stayed unmatched. CDR1 and CDR2 from the germline V gene are GTSNPN and SVGIG (reference sequence). The CDR3 loop reads CAWSRQGSYEQYF. The CDR3, as DNA: TGTGCCTGGAGTAGACAGGGGTCCTACGAGCAGTACTTC. Full variable domain (remainder filled in from reference TRBV30 and TRBJ2-7): SQTIHQWPATLVQPVGSPLSLECTVEGTSNPNLYWYRQAAGRGLQLLFYSVGIGQISSEVPQNLSASRPQDRQFILSSKKLLLSDSGFYLCAWSRQGSYEQYFGPGTRLTVT.

The chain recombines TRBV5-4 with TRBJ2-7; 10 bases line up with TRBD1. Germline lookup yields CDR1 SGHNT and CDR2 YYREEE (reference sequence). The CDR3 has 14 residues. V gave up 3 bases and J gave up 5 bases; unmatched junction bases: 5. CDR3 sequence (DNA): TGTGCCAGCAGCTACCGGGACAGGGGCGACGAGCAGTACTTC. Translation: CASSYRDRGDEQYF.

This chain links TRBV5-6 with TRBJ2-5, with a weak D call TRBD1 (5 bases). CDR3 length: 14 residues. The ends were cut back, 4 bases at V and 2 bases at J, with 12 bases in the middle. CDR1 is SGHDT and CDR2 is YYEEEE in the germline V gene. CDR3 in DNA: TGTGCCAGCAGCACCCCGACAGAACAAGAGACCCAGTACTTC. It specifies CASSTPTEQETQYF.

The chain joins TRBV19 to TRBJ1-1; 8 nucleotides match TRBD1. The CDR3 spans 15 residues. CDR1 is LNHDA, CDR2 SQIVND, per germline (reference sequence). V lost 8 bases and J lost 5; bases outside the gene matches: 13. In nucleotides, the CDR3 is TGTGCCAGTCGAACTAAGGACAGGGAAGGGACTGAAGCTTTCTTT. This translates into CASRTKDREGTEAFF.

This clone is a singleton in its sample. The chain carries TRBV11-2 and TRBJ2-5, with 8 nucleotides matching TRBD2. The DNA end is more similar to TRBJ2-7, so the J call may be wrong. This CDR3 is built from 17 residues. The V gene's germline CDR1 is SGHAT and CDR2 FQNNGV. The CDR3 reads CASSLSLAETYSYEQYF. CDR3 nucleotides: TGTGCCAGCAGCTTATCACTAGCGGAGACTTACTCCTACGAGCAGTACTTC.

The chain is built from TRBV9 and TRBJ2-7; maybe TRBD1 (6 bases). Trimming took off 4 bases at V and 7 bases at J, with 18 bases between the two ends. The CDR3 is made up of 14 amino acids. Germline loops: CDR1 SGDLS, CDR2 YYNGEE. The chain's CDR3 is CASSKAPGAREQYF. The CDR3 bases are TGTGCCAGCAGCAAAGCCCCAGGGGCGAGGGAGCAGTACTTC.

V gene TRBV2 combines with J gene TRBJ2-2; tentative D call: TRBD2 (6 bases). Germline lookup yields CDR1 SNHLY and CDR2 FYNNEI. This CDR3 is 16 amino acids long. V was pared by 4 bases and J by 5 bases, with 17 bases between. CDR3 nucleotides: TGTGCCAGCAGTGGAACTAGCCGGGCGGTTACCGGGGAGCTGTTTTTT. This sequence encodes CASSGTSRAVTGELFF.

This clone has only one observation. This chain joins TRBV10-1 and TRBJ2-7; weak D call: TRBD1 (6 bases). The CDR3 sequence is 13 residues long. Trimming stripped 5 bases from V and 3 bases from J, with 11 bases between. Germline CDR1 reads WNHNN; CDR2 reads SYGVQD (reference sequence). The chain's CDR3 is CASSKTGGYEQYF. The DNA for the CDR3 is TGCGCCAGCAGTAAGACAGGAGGCTACGAGCAGTACTTC.

This clone was counted only a few times. This sequence joins TRBV6-1 and TRBJ1-1; D uncertain. Deletions cut 3 bases from V and 2 bases from J, with 10 bases between. CDR3 length: 14 residues. In germline, CDR1 is MNHNS, CDR2 SASEGT. The CDR3 DNA is TGTGCCAGCAGTGAGCCGGGTCGAAACACTGAAGCTTTCTTT. Translated, it gives CASSEPGRNTEAFF.

The V gene is TRBV5-1, the J gene TRBJ2-5, with 9 bases matching TRBD2. CDR1 SGHRS and CDR2 YFSETQ come from the germline V gene. Germline trimming cut 4 bases from V and 4 bases from J; bases unmatched to any gene: 11. This CDR3 has 16 residues. Written as DNA, the CDR3 is TGCGCCAGCAGCCCTGGGACTAGCAGGGGGGGAGAGACCCAGTACTTC. Its protein is CASSPGTSRGGETQYF.

The chain carries TRBV7-9 and TRBJ2-1, with 9 nucleotides matching TRBD1. The V segment lost 10 bases and the J segment 8 bases; nucleotides outside the gene matches: 12. The CDR3 has 14 amino acids. The V gene's germline CDR1 is SEHNR and CDR2 FQNEAQ (reference sequence). Here the CDR3 DNA reads TGTGCCACCACCCCGGGACAGGGAGGGTATGAGCAGTTCTTC. As protein: CATTPGQGGYEQFF.

The chain links TRBV15 to TRBJ2-1; no clear D. The V gene lost 1 base and the J gene lost 0 bases, with 10 bases spanning the gap. Per germline, CDR1 LNHNV and CDR2 YYDKDF (reference sequence). The CDR3 is 16 amino acids. DNA of the CDR3: TGTGCCACCAGCAGAGGGGCCTTTAGCTCCTACAATGAGCAGTTCTTC. The encoded protein is CATSRGAFSSYNEQFF. The whole variable domain, filled in from reference TRBV15 and TRBJ2-1, reads DAMVIQNPRYQVTQFGKPVTLSCSQTLNHNVMYWYQQKSSQAPKLLFHYYDKDFNNEADTPDNFQSRRPNTSFCFLDIRSPGLGDTAMYLCATSRGAFSSYNEQFFGPGTRLTVL.

This rearrangement joins TRBV7-9 to TRBJ2-3, with 12 bases matching TRBD1. This CDR3 contains 17 residues. Per the germline V gene, CDR1 is SEHNR and CDR2 is FQNEAQ (reference sequence). The J segment lost 2 bases and the V segment lost 4 bases, leaving 7 bases of the junction unmatched. The CDR3 protein is CASSSTGTGGFTDTQYF. CDR3 DNA sequence: TGTGCCAGCAGCTCCACCGGGACAGGGGGCTTCACAGATACGCAGTATTTT.

The rearrangement joins TRBV30 to TRBJ2-7; tentatively, D is TRBD2 (6 bases). V was clipped by 4 bases and J by 3 bases, with 10 bases between them. The CDR3 covers 12 residues. The germline CDR1 and CDR2 sequences are GTSNPN and SVGIG (reference sequence). The CDR3 region is CAWITEGYEQYF. CDR3 in DNA: TGTGCCTGGATAACGGAGGGCTACGAGCAGTACTTC. The full variable domain, rest sourced from reference TRBV30 and TRBJ2-7, is SQTIHQWPATLVQPVGSPLSLECTVEGTSNPNLYWYRQAAGRGLQLLFYSVGIGQISSEVPQNLSASRPQDRQFILSSKKLLLSDSGFYLCAWITEGYEQYFGPGTRLTVT.

This chain links TRBV7-2 with TRBJ1-5, with 9 nucleotides matching TRBD1. Losses at the gene ends were 2 bases for V and 6 bases for J; bases not matched to a gene: 8. The length of the CDR3 is 16 residues. Per the germline V gene, CDR1 is SGHTA and CDR2 is FQGNSA. CDR3 bases: TGTGCCAGCAGCTTACAGTGGGACAGGGAGGCTCAGCCCCAGCATTTT. As protein: CASSLQWDREAQPQHF. The complete variable domain, with remaining parts taken from reference TRBV7-2 and TRBJ1-5, reads GAGVSQSPSNKVTEKGKDVELRCDPISGHTALYWYRQSLGQGLEFLIYFQGNSAPDKSGLPSDRFSAERTGGSVSTLTIQRTQQEDSAVYLCASSLQWDREAQPQHFGDGTRLSIL.

This clone was seen just once. This chain joins TRBV5-8 and TRBJ1-5; no clear D. This CDR3 contains 16 residues. Trimming cost V 6 bases and J 0 bases, with 16 bases left between them. Germline V CDR1 and CDR2: SGHTS, YDEGEE. CDR3 residues: CASTLEPAVSNQPQHF. Here the CDR3 DNA reads TGTGCCAGCACCCTGGAGCCGGCGGTTAGCAATCAGCCCCAGCATTTT.

The chain combines TRBV6-5 with TRBJ1-5; a weak D match, TRBD1 (6 bases). The germline V gene has CDR1 MNHEY and CDR2 SVGAGI. The CDR3 is made up of 14 amino acids. V was trimmed by 5 bases and J by 5 bases, leaving 13 bases between them. The CDR3 coding sequence is TGTGCCAGCAGTCGGGGGGCCCTCGATCAGCCCCAGCATTTT. It translates to CASSRGALDQPQHF.

The V call is TRBV5-6, the J call TRBJ2-1; D unresolved. This CDR3 has 12 amino acids. V was shortened by 7 bases and J by 8 bases, with 13 bases between the two germline ends. Germline loops: CDR1 SGHDT, CDR2 YYEEEE. The CDR3 nucleotides read TGTGCCAGCGGGCTGATGGTGGATGAGCAGTTCTTC. The encoded protein is CASGLMVDEQFF.